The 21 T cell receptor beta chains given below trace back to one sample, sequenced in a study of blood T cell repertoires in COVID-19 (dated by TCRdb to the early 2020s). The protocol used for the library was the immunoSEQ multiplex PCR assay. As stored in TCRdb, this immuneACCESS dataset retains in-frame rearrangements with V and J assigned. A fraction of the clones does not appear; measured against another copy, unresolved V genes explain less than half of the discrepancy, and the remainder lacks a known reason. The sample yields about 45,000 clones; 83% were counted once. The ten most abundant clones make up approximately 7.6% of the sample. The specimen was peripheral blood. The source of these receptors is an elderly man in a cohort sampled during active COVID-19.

The CDR3 DNA follows: TGTGCCAGCAGCGTAGGAGACAGGGGTAGCAACGAGCAGTACTTC. This translates into CASSVGDRGSNEQYF. The chain couples TRBV9 to TRBJ2-7, with 8 nucleotides matching TRBD1. V shed 0 bases, J shed 5 bases, and the junction held 7 bases outside the gene matches. Germline assignment: CDR1 SGDLS and CDR2 YYNGEE. The CDR3 loop spans 15 amino acids.

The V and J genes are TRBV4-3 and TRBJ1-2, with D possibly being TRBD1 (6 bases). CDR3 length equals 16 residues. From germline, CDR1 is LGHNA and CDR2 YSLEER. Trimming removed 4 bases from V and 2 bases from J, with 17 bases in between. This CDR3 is CASSPRIGQYNYGYTF. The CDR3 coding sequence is TGCGCCAGCAGCCCTCGTATTGGACAGTACAACTATGGCTACACCTTC.

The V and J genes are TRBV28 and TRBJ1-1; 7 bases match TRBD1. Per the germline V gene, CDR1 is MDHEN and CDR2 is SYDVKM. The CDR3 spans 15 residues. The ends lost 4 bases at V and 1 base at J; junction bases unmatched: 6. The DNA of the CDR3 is TGTGCCAGCAGTTCCAGGGGGGAAGGGAACACTGAAGCTTTCTTT. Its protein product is CASSSRGEGNTEAFF.

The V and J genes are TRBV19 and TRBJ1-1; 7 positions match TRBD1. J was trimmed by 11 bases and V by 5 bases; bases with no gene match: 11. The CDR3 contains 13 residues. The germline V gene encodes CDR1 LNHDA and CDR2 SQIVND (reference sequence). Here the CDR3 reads CASSADRLTMAFF. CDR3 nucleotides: TGTGCCAGTAGTGCGGACAGGCTAACGATGGCTTTCTTT.

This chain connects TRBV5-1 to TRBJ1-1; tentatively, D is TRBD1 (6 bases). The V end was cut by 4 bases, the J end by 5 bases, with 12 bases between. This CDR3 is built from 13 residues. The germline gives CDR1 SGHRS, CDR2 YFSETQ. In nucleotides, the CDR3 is TGCGCCAGCAGCGTATTCAGGGGAACTGAAGCTTTCTTT. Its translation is CASSVFRGTEAFF.

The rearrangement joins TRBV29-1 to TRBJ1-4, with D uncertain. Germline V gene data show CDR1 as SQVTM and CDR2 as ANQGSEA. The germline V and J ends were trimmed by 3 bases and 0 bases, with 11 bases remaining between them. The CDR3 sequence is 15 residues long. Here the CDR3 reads CSVDLSPATNEKLFF. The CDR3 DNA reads TGCAGCGTTGATCTCTCCCCCGCAACTAATGAAAAACTGTTTTTT.

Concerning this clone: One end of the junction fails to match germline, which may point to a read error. CDR3 bases: TGTGCCACTCGGGACAGAAATTTCTTC. Translated, it gives CATRDRNFF. The chain is built from TRBV19 and TRBJ2-7; 7 bases are a match to TRBD1. CDR3 length equals 9 residues. Germline V gives CDR1 LNHDA, CDR2 SQIVND (reference sequence). The full variable domain, rest sourced from reference TRBV19 and TRBJ2-7, is DGGITQSPKYLFRKEGQNVTLSCEQNLNHDAMYWYRQDPGQGLRLIYYSQIVNDFQKGDIAEGYSVSREKKESFPLTVTSAQKNPTAFYLCATRDRNFFGPGTRLTVT.

CDR3 residues: CASRIRDRSEKLFF. The CDR3 DNA reads TGTGCCAGCAGGATCCGGGACAGGAGTGAAAAACTGTTTTTT. The chain employs TRBV28 and TRBJ1-4; 8 nucleotides align to TRBD1. Germline CDR1 and CDR2: MDHEN and SYDVKM. The J segment lost 7 bases and the V segment lost 6 bases, leaving 7 bases of the junction unmatched. The CDR3 totals 14 residues.

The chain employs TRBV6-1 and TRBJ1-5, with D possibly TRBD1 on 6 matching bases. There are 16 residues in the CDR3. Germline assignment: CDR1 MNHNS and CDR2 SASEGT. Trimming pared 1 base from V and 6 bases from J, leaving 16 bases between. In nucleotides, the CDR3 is TGTGCCAGCAGTGAAGTGGGGTTACAGGGTGGTCAGCCCCAGCATTTT. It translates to CASSEVGLQGGQPQHF.

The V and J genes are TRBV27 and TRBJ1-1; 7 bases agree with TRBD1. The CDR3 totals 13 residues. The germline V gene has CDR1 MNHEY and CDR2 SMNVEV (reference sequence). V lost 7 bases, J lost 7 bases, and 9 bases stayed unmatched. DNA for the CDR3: TGTGCCAGCACCCAGACAGGGAGGAGTGAAGCTTTCTTT. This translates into CASTQTGRSEAFF.

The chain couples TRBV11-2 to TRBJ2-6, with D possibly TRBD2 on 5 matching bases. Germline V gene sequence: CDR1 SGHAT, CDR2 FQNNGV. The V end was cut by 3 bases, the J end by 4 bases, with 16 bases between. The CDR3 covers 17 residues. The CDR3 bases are TGTGCCAGCAGCTTCGAGGCCCGGGGATCAGGGGCCAACGTCCTGACTTTC. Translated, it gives CASSFEARGSGANVLTF. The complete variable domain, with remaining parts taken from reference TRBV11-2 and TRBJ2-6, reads EAGVAQSPRYKIIEKRQSVAFWCNPISGHATLYWYQQILGQGPKLLIQFQNNGVVDDSQLPKDRFSAERLKGVDSTLKIQPAKLEDSAVYLCASSFEARGSGANVLTFGAGSRLTVL.

CDR3 residues: CATLTQGSKRDQPQHF. DNA of the CDR3: TGTGCCACCCTCACCCAGGGTTCCAAGCGGGATCAGCCCCAGCATTTT. The chain combines TRBV24-1 with TRBJ1-5; D perhaps matches TRBD1 (5 bases). The CDR3 sequence is 16 residues long. V lost 9 bases and J 5 bases, leaving 22 bases between the germline ends. Per the germline V gene, CDR1 is KGHDR and CDR2 is SFDVKD.

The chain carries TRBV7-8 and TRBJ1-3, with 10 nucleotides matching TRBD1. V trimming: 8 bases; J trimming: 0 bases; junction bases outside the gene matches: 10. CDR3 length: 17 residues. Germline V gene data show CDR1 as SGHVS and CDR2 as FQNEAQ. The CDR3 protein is CASGSGTGALSGNTIYF. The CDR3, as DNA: TGTGCCAGCGGCTCCGGGACAGGGGCCCTCTCTGGAAACACCATATATTTT.

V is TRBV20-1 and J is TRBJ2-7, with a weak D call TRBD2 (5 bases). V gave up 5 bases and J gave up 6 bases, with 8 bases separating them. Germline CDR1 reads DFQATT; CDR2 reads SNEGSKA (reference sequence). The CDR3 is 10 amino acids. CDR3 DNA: TGCAGTGCTGGGGAGACCGAGCAGTACTTC. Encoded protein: CSAGETEQYF.

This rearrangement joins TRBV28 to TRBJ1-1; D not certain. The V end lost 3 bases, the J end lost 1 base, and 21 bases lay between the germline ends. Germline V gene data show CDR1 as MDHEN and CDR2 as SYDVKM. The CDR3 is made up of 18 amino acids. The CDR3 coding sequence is TGTGCCAGCAGTTTTTATCGTTCCGGGTGGGGAGAGAACACTGAAGCTTTCTTT. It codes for CASSFYRSGWGENTEAFF.

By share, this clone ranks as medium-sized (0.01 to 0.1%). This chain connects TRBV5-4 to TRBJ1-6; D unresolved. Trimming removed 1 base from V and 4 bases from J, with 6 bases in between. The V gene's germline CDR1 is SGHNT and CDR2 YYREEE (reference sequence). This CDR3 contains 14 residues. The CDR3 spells CASSLNSYNSPLHF. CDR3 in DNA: TGTGCCAGCAGCTTGAACAGTTATAATTCACCCCTCCACTTT. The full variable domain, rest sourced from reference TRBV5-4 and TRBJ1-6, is ETGVTQSPTHLIKTRGQQVTLRCSSQSGHNTVSWYQQALGQGPQFIFQYYREEENGRGNFPPRFSGLQFPNYSSELNVNALELDDSALYLCASSLNSYNSPLHFGNGTRLTVT.

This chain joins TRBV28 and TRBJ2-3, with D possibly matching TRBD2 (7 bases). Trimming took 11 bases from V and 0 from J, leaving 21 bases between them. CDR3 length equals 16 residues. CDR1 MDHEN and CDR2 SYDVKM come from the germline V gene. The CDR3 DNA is TGTGCCTCACGGAGGTGGGGGGGCCTAAGCACAGATACGCAGTATTTT. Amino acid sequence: CASRRWGGLSTDTQYF.

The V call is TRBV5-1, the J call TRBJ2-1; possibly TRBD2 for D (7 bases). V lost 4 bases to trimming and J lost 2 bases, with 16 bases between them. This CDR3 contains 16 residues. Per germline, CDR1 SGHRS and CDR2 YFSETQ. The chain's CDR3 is CASSAGGGGTYNEQFF. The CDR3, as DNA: TGCGCCAGCAGCGCCGGCGGCGGGGGCACCTACAATGAGCAGTTCTTC. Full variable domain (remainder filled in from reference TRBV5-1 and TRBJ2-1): KAGVTQTPRYLIKTRGQQVTLSCSPISGHRSVSWYQQTPGQGLQFLFEYFSETQRNKGNFPGRFSGRQFSNSRSEMNVSTLELGDSALYLCASSAGGGGTYNEQFFGPGTRLTVL.

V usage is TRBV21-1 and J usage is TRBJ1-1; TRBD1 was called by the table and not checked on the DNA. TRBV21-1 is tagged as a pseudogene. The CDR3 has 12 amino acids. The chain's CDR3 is CASSDIYTEAFF. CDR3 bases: TGTGCCAGCAGTGACATCTACACTGAAGCTTTCTTT.

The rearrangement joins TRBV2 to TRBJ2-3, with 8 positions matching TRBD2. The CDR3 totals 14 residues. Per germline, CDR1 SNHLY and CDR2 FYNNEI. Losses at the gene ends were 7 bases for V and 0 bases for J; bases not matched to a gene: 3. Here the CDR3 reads CASKGGRSTDTQYF. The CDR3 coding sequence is TGTGCCAGCAAAGGCGGGAGGAGCACAGATACGCAGTATTTT.

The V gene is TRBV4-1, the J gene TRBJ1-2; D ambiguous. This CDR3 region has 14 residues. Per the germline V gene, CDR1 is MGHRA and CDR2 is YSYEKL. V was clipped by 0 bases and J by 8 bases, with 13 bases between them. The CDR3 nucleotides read TGCGCCAGCAGCCAAGATGGGCGGGTGGAGGGCTACACCTTC. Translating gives CASSQDGRVEGYTF.